This TCR beta chain was documented in a study of OX40 agonist ivuxolimab in advanced cancers. At the level of the whole study: Ivuxolimab was an agonistic, fully human IgG2 monoclonal antibody directed against OX40 (CD134), a costimulatory receptor. Prior anti-PD-1, anti-PD-L1 or anti-CTLA-4 therapy was permitted, and 35% to 40% of dose-escalation patients had received checkpoint inhibitors. Peripheral TCRbeta sequencing aimed to test whether ivuxolimab altered TCR sequence diversity and caused clonal T-cell expansion. Three dose-escalation patients achieved partial responses, one with hepatocellular carcinoma and two with cutaneous melanoma. Of the approximately 53 patients in dose escalation, approximately 20 had hepatocellular carcinoma, around 15 had melanoma, 9 had renal cell carcinoma and 9 had head and neck cancer. The paper reports the monotherapy dose-escalation portion (N ≈ 50 patients) of the phase I ivuxolimab trial. Intravenous ivuxolimab was administered to patients every 2 weeks at six dose levels: 0.01, 0.1, 0.3, 1.5, 3 and 10 mg/kg. In the dose-escalation cohort, approximately 83% of patients were male, and the mean age was around 60 years with a range of roughly 20 to 85.

In the germline V gene, CDR1 corresponds to SGHRS and CDR2 to YFSETQ. Reading from cysteine to phenylalanine, the CDR3 counts 15 amino acids. Only CDR3 DNA remains: 45 bases, in frame from the first base. Trimming accounts for 0 bases at V and 4 bases at J, while the number of junction bases matched to no gene is 5. On the study overall, not on this receptor specifically: Low levels of normalized T-cell clonal expansion were also seen in some nonresponding patients. In the 0.1-3.0 mg/kg groups, partial responders had among the lowest normalized peripheral clonal expansion, particularly in CD8+ T cells. On average, CD8+ T cells showed more expanded clones than CD4+ T cells after ivuxolimab. At doses of 0.1 to 3.0 mg/kg, clonal expansion of both CD4+ and CD8+ T cells in blood was seen between baseline and week 6. Antigen specificity was not determined for the clonally expanded peripheral T cells.

With respect to this clone: Which antigen it targets is not known. Per-nucleotide qualities are absent, and no much larger clonotype sits a single base away.

Genomic DNA was extracted from sorted cells for sequencing of the TCRbeta CDR3 region. TCRbeta CDR3 regions were sequenced using the immunoSEQ Assay. As stored in TCRdb, this immuneACCESS dataset retains in-frame rearrangements with V and J assigned. A fraction of the clones does not appear; measured against another copy, unresolved V genes explain less than half of the discrepancy, and the remainder lacks a known reason. This sample gives 76,000 or so clones in total; 70% to 90% of them show up just once. Around 5.5% of the sample rests with the top ten. Patients with autoimmune disease history or receiving systemic immunosuppression were excluded from the trial. Peripheral blood for TCR sequencing was collected from all dose cohorts at baseline, on cycle 4 day 1, and on cycle 7 day 1. Samples were obtained from an open-label, multicenter, first-in-human phase I dose-escalation trial of ivuxolimab. The trial enrolled adults with locally advanced or metastatic head and neck squamous cell, hepatocellular, melanoma or renal cell carcinoma. Before TCR sequencing, CD4+ and CD8+ T cells were separately sorted from peripheral blood.

This chain joins TRBV5-1 to TRBJ2-7, and TRBD1 matches 9 of the central bases. The sample consisted of CD4+ or CD8+ T cells sorted from blood, taken in a trial of the OX40 agonist ivuxolimab. The clonotype was recovered from an adult with an advanced solid tumor such as melanoma, head and neck, liver or kidney cancer. The CDR3 has the sequence CASSLGGQGIYEQYF. The DNA is as follows: TGCGCCAGCAGCTTGGGGGGACAGGGAATTTACGAGCAGTACTTC.